The T cell receptor (beta chain) under discussion was sequenced for a study of shared clonotypes between healthy human individuals. Study context: Donors had three CD4 naive, three CD4 memory, two CD8 naive and one CD8 memory plate apiece.

A word on this clone: The antigen is unknown.

Assay: immunoSEQ multiplex PCR; the TCRdb copy retains only in-frame clones and omits some. Here the sample spans about 1 million clones, approximately 68% being singletons. Study-wide findings and caveats: Generation of non-shared clonotypes was less probable than generation of clonotypes shared by all four donors.

Sequenced sample: memory CD4+ T cells sorted from blood. Subset here: CD45RA-negative fraction. The clonotype was recovered from a man aged 18 to 30 in good health.

The CDR3 is CASSLGSGGRYEQYF. CDR3 DNA sequence: TGTGCCAGCAGCTTAGGTAGCGGGGGGAGATACGAGCAGTACTTC. This chain joins TRBV11-2 and TRBJ2-7; 10 bases map to TRBD2. Looked up from germline, CDR1 is SGHAT and CDR2 is FQNNGV. There are 15 residues in the CDR3. J gave up 4 bases and V 1 base, and 4 bases lay outside the gene matches.